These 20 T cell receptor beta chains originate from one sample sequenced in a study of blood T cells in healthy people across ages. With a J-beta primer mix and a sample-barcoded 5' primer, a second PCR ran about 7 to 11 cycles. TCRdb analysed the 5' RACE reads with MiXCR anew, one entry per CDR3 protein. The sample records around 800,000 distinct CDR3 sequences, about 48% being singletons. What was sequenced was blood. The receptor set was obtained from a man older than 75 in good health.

In nucleotides, the CDR3 is TGTGCCAGCAGCCCCCCCTTACGGGACGGTTATTATCAGCCCCAGCATTTT. Amino acids: CASSPPLRDGYYQPQHF. The V call is TRBV11-2, the J call TRBJ1-5; D may be TRBD1 (5 bases). This CDR3 contains 17 residues. The V end lost 5 bases, the J end lost 5 bases, and 22 bases lay between the germline ends. CDR1 is SGHAT, CDR2 FQNNGV, per germline.

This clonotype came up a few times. The CDR3 is CASSYSRESGYNEQFF. The DNA for the CDR3 is TGTGCCAGCAGTTACTCCAGGGAGAGCGGGTACAATGAGCAGTTCTTC. The J gene is TRBJ2-1, the V gene TRBV6-6; possible D gene TRBD2, 6 bases. Germline V gene sequence: CDR1 MNHNY, CDR2 SVGAGI (reference sequence). The CDR3 is 16 residues long. Between the trimmed V and J ends, which lost 0 bases and 4 bases, there was a span of 13 bases.

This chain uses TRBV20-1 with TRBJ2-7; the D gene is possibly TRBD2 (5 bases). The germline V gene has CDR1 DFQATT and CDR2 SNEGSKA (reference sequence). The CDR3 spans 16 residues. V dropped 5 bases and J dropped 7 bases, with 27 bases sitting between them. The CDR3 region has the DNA TGCAGTGCTCACTCGCGGGCCGGGAAGCCTTCCAATGAGCAGTACTTC. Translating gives CSAHSRAGKPSNEQYF.

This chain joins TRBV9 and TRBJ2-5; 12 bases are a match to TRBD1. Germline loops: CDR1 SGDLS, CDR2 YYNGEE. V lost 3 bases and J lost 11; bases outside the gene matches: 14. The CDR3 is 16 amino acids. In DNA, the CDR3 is TGTGCCAGCAGCGCTCCGGGACAGGGGGCAAGTAGTGAGCAGTACTTC. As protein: CASSAPGQGASSEQYF. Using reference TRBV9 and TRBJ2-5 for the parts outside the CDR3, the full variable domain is DSGVTQTPKHLITATGQRVTLRCSPRSGDLSVYWYQQSLDQGLQFLIQYYNGEERAKGNILERFSAQQFPDLHSELNLSSLELGDSALYFCASSAPGQGASSEQYFGPGTRLLVL.

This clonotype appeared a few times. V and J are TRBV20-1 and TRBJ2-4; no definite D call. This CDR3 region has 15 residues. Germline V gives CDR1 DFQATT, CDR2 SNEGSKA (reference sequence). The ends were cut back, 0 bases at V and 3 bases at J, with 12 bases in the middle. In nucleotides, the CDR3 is TGCAGTGCTAGAGATTTGGGTCTCGGCAAAAACATTCAGTACTTC. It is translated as CSARDLGLGKNIQYF.

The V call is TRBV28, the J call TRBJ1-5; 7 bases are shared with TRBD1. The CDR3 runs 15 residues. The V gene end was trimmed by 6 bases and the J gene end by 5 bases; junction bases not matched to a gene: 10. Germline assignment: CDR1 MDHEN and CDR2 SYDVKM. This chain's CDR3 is CASSPPGGADQPQHF. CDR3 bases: TGTGCCAGCAGCCCCCCAGGGGGGGCGGATCAGCCCCAGCATTTT.

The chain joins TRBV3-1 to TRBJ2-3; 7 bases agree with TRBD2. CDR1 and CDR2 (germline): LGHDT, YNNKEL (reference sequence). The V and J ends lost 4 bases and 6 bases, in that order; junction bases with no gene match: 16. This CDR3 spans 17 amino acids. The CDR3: CASSRKASGNGGDTQYF. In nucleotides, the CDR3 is TGTGCCAGCAGCCGAAAGGCTAGCGGCAACGGGGGGGATACGCAGTATTTT.

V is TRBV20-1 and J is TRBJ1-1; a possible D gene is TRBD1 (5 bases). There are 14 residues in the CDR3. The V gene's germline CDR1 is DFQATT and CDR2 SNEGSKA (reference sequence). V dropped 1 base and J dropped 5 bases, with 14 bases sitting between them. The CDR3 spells CSARGGGGGTEAFF. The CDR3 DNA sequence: TGCAGTGCTAGAGGTGGGGGGGGAGGAACTGAAGCTTTCTTT.

The CDR3 nucleotides are TGTGCCAGCAGCCTGACTAGGTCCTACGAGCAGTACTTC. Translating gives CASSLTRSYEQYF. V usage is TRBV2 and J usage is TRBJ2-7; perhaps TRBD2 as D (6 bases). The CDR3 has 13 amino acids. Germline values: CDR1 SNHLY, CDR2 FYNNEI. V was pared by 6 bases and J by 1 base, with 10 bases between.

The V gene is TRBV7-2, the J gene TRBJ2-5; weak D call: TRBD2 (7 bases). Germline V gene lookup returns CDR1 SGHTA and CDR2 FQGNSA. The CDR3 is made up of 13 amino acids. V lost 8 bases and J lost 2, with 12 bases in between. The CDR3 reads CASGGGLQETQYF. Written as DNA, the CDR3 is TGTGCCAGCGGGGGGGGCTTACAAGAGACCCAGTACTTC.

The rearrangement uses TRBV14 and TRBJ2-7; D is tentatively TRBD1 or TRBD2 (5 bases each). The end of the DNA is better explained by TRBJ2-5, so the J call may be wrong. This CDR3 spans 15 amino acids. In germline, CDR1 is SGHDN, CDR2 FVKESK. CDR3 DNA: TGTGCCAGCAGCGACGGGGTGGGGCCTACCTTGACCCAGTACTTC. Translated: CASSDGVGPTLTQYF.

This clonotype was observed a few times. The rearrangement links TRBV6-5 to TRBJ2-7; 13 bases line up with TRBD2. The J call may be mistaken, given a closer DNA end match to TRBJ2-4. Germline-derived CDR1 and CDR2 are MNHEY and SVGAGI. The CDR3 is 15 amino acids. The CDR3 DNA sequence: TGTGCCAGCACCGAAAGGACTAGCGGGAGTGGCATTCAGTACTTC. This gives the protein CASTERTSGSGIQYF.

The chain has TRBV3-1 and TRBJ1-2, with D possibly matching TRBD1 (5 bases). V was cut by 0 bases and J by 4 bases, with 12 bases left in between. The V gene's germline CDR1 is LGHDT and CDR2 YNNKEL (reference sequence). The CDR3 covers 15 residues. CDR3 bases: TGTGCCAGCAGCCAAGACCCGACAGAAGCCTATGGCTACACCTTC. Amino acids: CASSQDPTEAYGYTF.

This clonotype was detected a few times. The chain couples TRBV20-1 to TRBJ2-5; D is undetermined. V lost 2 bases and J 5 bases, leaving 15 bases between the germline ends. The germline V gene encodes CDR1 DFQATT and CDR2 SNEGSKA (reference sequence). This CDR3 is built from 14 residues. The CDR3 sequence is CSARPPDETETQYF. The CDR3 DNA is TGCAGTGCTAGACCTCCGGACGAAACTGAGACCCAGTACTTC.

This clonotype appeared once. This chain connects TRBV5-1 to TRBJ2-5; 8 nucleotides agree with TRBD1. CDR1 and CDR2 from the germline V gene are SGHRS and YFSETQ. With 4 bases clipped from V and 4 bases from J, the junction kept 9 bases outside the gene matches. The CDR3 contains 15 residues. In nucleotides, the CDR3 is TGCGCCAGCAGCGCGGGGACAGGTAGTGGAGAGACCCAGTACTTC. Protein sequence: CASSAGTGSGETQYF.

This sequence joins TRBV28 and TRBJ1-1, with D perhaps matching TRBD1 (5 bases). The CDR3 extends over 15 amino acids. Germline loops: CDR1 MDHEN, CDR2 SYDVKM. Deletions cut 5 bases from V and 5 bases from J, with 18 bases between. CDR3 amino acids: CASSAFGGVGTEAFF. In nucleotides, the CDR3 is TGTGCCAGCAGTGCGTTTGGGGGAGTGGGAACTGAAGCTTTCTTT. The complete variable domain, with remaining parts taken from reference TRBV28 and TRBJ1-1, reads DVKVTQSSRYLVKRTGEKVFLECVQDMDHENMFWYRQDPGLGLRLIYFSYDVKMKEKGDIPEGYSVSREKKERFSLILESASTNQTSMYLCASSAFGGVGTEAFFGQGTRLTVV.

The CDR3, as DNA: TGTGCCATCAGCGGGACAGGGGGCGCCGCAATCCATGGCTACACCTTC. It encodes CAISGTGGAAIHGYTF. The chain is built from TRBV10-3 and TRBJ1-2; 12 bases map to TRBD1. Per the germline V gene, CDR1 is ENHRY and CDR2 is SYGVKD. Unmatched junction bases numbered 11, after V lost 6 bases and J lost 6 bases. This CDR3 comprises 16 residues.

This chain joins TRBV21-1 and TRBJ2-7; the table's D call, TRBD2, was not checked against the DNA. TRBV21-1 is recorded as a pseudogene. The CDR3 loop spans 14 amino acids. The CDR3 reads CASSSPIGMYEQYF. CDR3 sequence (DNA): TGTGCCAGCAGCTCCCCGATAGGGATGTACGAGCAGTACTTC.

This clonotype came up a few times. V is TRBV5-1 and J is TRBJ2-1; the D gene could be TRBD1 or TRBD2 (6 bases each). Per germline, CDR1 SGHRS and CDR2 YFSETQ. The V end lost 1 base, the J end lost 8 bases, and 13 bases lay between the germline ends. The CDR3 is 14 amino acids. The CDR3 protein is CASSLLGGFYEQFF. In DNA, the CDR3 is TGCGCCAGCAGCTTGCTCGGGGGCTTCTATGAGCAGTTCTTC.

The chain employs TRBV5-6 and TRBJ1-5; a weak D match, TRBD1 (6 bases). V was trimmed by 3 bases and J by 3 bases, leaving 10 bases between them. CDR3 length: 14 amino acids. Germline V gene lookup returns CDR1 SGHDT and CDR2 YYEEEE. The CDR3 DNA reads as TGTGCCAGCAGCTCAGGGGTAGACAATCAGCCCCAGCATTTT. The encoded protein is CASSSGVDNQPQHF.